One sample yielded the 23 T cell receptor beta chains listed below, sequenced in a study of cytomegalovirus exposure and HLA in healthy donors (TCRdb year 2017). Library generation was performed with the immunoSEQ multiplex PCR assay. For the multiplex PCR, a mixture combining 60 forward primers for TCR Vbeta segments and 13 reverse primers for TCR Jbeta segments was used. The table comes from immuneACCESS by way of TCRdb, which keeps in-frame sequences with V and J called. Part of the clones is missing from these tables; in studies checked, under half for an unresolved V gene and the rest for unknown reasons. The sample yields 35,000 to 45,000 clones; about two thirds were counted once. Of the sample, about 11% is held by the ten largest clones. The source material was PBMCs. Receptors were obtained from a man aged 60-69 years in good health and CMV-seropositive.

The CDR3 DNA reads as TGCGCCAGCAGACTACAGGGGTCTTCCTACGAGCAGTACTTC. The encoded protein is CASRLQGSSYEQYF. The chain uses TRBV10-2 and TRBJ2-7, with 7 bases identical to TRBD1. After removal of 6 bases from V and 1 base from J, the junction contained 6 bases not matched to a gene. Germline values: CDR1 WSHSY, CDR2 SAAADI. This CDR3 has 14 residues.

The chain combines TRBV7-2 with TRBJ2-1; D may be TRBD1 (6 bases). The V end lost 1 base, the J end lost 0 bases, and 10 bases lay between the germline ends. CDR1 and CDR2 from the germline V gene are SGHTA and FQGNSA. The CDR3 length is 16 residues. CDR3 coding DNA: TGTGCCAGCAGCTTAGACAGGGTTACCTCCTACAATGAGCAGTTCTTC. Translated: CASSLDRVTSYNEQFF.

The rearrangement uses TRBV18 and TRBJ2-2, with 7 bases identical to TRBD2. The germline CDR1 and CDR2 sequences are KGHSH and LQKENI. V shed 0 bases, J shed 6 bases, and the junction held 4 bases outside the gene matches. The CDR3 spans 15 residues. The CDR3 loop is CASSPPAGAAGELFF. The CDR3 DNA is TGTGCCAGCTCACCACCGGCGGGAGCGGCCGGGGAGCTGTTTTTT.

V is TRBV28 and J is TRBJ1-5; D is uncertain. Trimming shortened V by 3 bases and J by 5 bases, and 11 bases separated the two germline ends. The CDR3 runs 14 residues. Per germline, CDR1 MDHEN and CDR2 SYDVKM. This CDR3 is CASSFPGEDQPQHF. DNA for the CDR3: TGTGCCAGCAGTTTTCCCGGGGAGGATCAGCCCCAGCATTTT.

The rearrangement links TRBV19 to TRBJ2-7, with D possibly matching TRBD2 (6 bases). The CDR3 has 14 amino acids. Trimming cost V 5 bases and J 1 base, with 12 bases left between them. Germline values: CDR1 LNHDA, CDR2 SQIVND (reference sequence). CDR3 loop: CASSGDSGSYEQYF. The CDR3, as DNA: TGTGCCAGTAGTGGGGATAGCGGATCCTACGAGCAGTACTTC.

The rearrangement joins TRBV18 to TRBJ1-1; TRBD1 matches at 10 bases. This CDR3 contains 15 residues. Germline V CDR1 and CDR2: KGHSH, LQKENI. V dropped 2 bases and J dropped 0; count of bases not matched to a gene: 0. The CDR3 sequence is CASSPGQGVNTEAFF. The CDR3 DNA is TGTGCCAGCTCACCAGGACAGGGGGTGAACACTGAAGCTTTCTTT. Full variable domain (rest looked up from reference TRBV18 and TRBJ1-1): NAGVMQNPRHLVRRRGQEARLRCSPMKGHSHVYWYRQLPEEGLKFMVYLQKENIIDESGMPKERFSAEFPKEGPSILRIQQVVRGDSAAYFCASSPGQGVNTEAFFGQGTRLTVV.

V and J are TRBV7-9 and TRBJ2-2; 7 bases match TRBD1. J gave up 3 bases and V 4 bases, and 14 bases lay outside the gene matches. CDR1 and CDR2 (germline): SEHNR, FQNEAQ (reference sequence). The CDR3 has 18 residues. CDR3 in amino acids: CASSSIFRQGTDTGELFF. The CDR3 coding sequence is TGTGCCAGCAGCTCCATATTTAGACAGGGCACGGACACCGGGGAGCTGTTTTTT.

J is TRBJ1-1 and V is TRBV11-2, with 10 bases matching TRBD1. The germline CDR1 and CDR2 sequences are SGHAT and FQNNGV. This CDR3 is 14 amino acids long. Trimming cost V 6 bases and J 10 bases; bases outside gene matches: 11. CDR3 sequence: CASSPRDRGVGAFF. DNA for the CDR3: TGTGCCAGCAGTCCTCGGGACAGGGGAGTAGGAGCTTTCTTT.

Written as DNA, the CDR3 is TGTGCCAGCAGGTCGGGAGACCCCGGGGAGCTGTTTTTT. Its protein product is CASRSGDPGELFF. V usage is TRBV21-1 and J usage is TRBJ2-2; the table calls TRBD2, which could not be checked here. TRBV21-1 is a listed pseudogene. This CDR3 region has 13 residues.

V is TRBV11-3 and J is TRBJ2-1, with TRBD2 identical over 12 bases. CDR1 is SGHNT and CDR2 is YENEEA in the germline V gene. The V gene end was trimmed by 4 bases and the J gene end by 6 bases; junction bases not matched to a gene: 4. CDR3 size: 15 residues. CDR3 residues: CASSSSGRGTNEQFF. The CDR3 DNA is TGTGCCAGCAGCTCTAGCGGGAGGGGAACCAATGAGCAGTTCTTC.

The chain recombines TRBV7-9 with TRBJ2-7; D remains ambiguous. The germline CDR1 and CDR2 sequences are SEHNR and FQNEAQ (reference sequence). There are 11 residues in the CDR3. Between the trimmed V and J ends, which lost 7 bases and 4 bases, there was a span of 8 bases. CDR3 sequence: CASTAGYEQYF. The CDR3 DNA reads TGTGCCAGCACGGCAGGTTACGAGCAGTACTTC.

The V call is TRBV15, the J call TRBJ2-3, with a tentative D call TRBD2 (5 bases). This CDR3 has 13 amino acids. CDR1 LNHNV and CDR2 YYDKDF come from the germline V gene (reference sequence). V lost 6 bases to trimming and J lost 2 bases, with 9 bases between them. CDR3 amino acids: CATSPGFTDTQYF. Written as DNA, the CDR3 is TGTGCCACCAGTCCGGGATTCACAGATACGCAGTATTTT.

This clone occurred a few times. The CDR3 here is CASSRVSGANTGELFF. CDR3 bases: TGTGCCAGCAGCCGAGTATCGGGGGCGAACACCGGGGAGCTGTTTTTT. The V and J genes are TRBV9 and TRBJ2-2, with D perhaps matching TRBD2 (6 bases). V lost 4 bases and J 0 bases, leaving 13 bases between the germline ends. Per the germline V gene, CDR1 is SGDLS and CDR2 is YYNGEE. The CDR3 totals 16 residues.

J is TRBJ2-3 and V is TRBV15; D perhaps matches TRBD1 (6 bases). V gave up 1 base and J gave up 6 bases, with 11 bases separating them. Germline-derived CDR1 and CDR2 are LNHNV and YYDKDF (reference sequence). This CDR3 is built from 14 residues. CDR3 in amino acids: CATSRGQDKDTQYF. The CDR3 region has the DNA TGTGCCACCAGCAGAGGACAGGATAAGGATACGCAGTATTTT.

In DNA, the CDR3 is TGTGCCAGTAAGGGGCGGGAGGATTACAATGAGCAGTTCTTC. Translating gives CASKGREDYNEQFF. V and J are TRBV19 and TRBJ2-1; TRBD2 agrees at 8 bases. The CDR3 loop spans 14 amino acids. Germline V CDR1 and CDR2: LNHDA, SQIVND (reference sequence). V trimming: 7 bases; J trimming: 4 bases; junction bases outside the gene matches: 6. Full variable domain (outside the CDR3, taken from reference TRBV19 and TRBJ2-1): DGGITQSPKYLFRKEGQNVTLSCEQNLNHDAMYWYRQDPGQGLRLIYYSQIVNDFQKGDIAEGYSVSREKKESFPLTVTSAQKNPTAFYLCASKGREDYNEQFFGPGTRLTVL.

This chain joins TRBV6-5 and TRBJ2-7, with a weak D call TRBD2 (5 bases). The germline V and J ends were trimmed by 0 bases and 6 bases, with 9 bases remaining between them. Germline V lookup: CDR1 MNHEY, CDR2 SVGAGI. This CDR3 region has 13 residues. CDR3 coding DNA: TGTGCCAGCAGTTACTCGTCCGGGGTCGAGCAGTACTTC. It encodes CASSYSSGVEQYF.

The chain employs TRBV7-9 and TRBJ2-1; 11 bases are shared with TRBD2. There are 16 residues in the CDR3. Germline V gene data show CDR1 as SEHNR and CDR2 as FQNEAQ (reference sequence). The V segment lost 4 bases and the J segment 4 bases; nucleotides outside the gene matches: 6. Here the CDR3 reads CASSSRLAGKYNEQFF. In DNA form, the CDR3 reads TGTGCCAGCAGCTCTAGACTAGCGGGAAAATACAATGAGCAGTTCTTC.

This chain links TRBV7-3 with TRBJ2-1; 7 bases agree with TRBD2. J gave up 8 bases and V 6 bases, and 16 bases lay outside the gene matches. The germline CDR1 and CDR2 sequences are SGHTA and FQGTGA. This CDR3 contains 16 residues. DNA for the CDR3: TGTGCCAGCAGTCCCGAACGCGGGGCGGGAGTGTATGAGCAGTTCTTC. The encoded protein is CASSPERGAGVYEQFF.

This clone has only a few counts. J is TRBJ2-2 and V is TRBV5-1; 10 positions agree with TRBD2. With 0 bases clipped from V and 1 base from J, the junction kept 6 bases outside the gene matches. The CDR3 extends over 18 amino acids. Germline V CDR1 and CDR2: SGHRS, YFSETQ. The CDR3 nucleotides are TGCGCCAGCAGCTTGGAGCCTAGCGGGAGCCGGAACACCGGGGAGCTGTTTTTT. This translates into CASSLEPSGSRNTGELFF.

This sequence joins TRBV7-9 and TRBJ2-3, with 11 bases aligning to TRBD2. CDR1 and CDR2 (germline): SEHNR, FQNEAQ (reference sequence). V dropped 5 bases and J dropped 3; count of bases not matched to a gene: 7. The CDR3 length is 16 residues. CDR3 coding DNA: TGTGCCAGCAGCCCTATAGCGGGAGGGCCAACAGATACGCAGTATTTT. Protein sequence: CASSPIAGGPTDTQYF.

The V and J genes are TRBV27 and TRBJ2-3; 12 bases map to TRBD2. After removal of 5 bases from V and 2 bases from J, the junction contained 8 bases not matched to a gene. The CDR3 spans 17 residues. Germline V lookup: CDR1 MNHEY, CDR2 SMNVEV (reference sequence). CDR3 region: CASSLRTSGINTDTQYF. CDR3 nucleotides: TGTGCCAGCAGTCTTCGGACTAGCGGGATAAACACAGATACGCAGTATTTT.

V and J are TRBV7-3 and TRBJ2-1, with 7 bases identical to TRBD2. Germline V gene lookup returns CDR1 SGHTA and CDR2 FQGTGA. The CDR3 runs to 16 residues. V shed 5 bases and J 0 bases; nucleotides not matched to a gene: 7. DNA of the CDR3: TGTGCCAGCAGCCCTTCCCGGACTAGCTCCTACAATGAGCAGTTCTTC. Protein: CASSPSRTSSYNEQFF.

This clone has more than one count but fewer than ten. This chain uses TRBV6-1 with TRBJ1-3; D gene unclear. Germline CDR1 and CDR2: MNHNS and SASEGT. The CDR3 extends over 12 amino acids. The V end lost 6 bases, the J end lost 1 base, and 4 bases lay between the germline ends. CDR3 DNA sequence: TGTGCCAGCAGGTCGTCTGGAAACACCATATATTTT. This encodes CASRSSGNTIYF.